The next 21 T cell receptor beta chains were all read from a single sample in a study of beta chain features in type 1 diabetes. Points from the study as a whole: TCRB CDR3 length was moderately but significantly reduced in all four CD4+ subsets of Type 1 diabetes patients.

The entirety of the isolated RNA underwent reverse transcription, so expressed TCRB transcripts were sequenced. Some clones are missing from TCRdb's copy, which holds only in-frame ones; the method was immunoSEQ multiplex PCR. The sample consists of some 660,000 clones, around an eighth of them appearing once. These receptors have no known antigen. Input material: naive CD4+ T cells from blood. These TCRs come from a man younger than 35 with type 1 diabetes.

This clone was recorded a few times. The chain combines TRBV29-1 with TRBJ2-1, with TRBD2 matching over 8 bases. V lost 3 bases to trimming and J lost 6 bases; unmatched junction nucleotides: 19. This CDR3 has 18 residues. Germline V gene lookup returns CDR1 SQVTM and CDR2 ANQGSEA. CDR3 region: CSVDPGRAPGFRVNEQFF. CDR3 sequence (DNA): TGCAGCGTTGATCCCGGGAGGGCCCCTGGTTTTCGGGTCAATGAGCAGTTCTTC.

The rearrangement uses TRBV5-1 and TRBJ2-7; D gene unclear. Germline CDR1 and CDR2: SGHRS and YFSETQ. V dropped 4 bases and J dropped 3 bases, with 11 bases sitting between them. This CDR3 contains 13 residues. The CDR3 is CASSLNDIYEQYF. CDR3 bases: TGCGCCAGCAGCCTGAATGACATCTACGAGCAGTACTTC.

This clone was seen a handful of times. The DNA for the CDR3 is TGTGCCTGGTCTAGCGGGAGTGCCTACAATGAGCAGTTCTTC. Translated, it gives CAWSSGSAYNEQFF. The chain uses TRBV30 and TRBJ2-1; 10 positions match TRBD2. The CDR3 has 14 residues. J was trimmed by 2 bases and V by 5 bases; bases with no gene match: 3. CDR1 and CDR2 (germline): GTSNPN, SVGIG (reference sequence).

This clone was observed a handful of times. The rearrangement joins TRBV29-1 to TRBJ2-1; perhaps TRBD1 as D (5 bases). The CDR3 consists of 16 residues. Trimming cost V 5 bases and J 0 bases, with 17 bases left between them. Germline values: CDR1 SQVTM, CDR2 ANQGSEA. This chain's CDR3 is CSVTGPGWGSYNEQFF. CDR3 DNA sequence: TGCAGCGTTACCGGTCCAGGGTGGGGCTCCTACAATGAGCAGTTCTTC.

The chain employs TRBV28 and TRBJ2-5; D remains ambiguous. The V end lost 7 bases, the J end lost 8 bases, and 11 bases lay between the germline ends. CDR3 size: 11 residues. Germline assignment: CDR1 MDHEN and CDR2 SYDVKM. CDR3 in amino acids: CASKVRATQYF. The CDR3 DNA reads as TGTGCCAGCAAGGTCCGGGCTACCCAGTACTTC.

The chain has TRBV7-9 and TRBJ2-5, with D possibly TRBD1 on 6 matching bases. Germline V gene sequence: CDR1 SEHNR, CDR2 FQNEAQ (reference sequence). This CDR3 has 16 amino acids. V gave up 2 bases and J gave up 5 bases, with 18 bases separating them. CDR3 amino acids: CASSLSVGTLAETQYF. The CDR3 nucleotides are TGTGCCAGCAGCTTATCGGTAGGGACACTGGCGGAGACCCAGTACTTC.

The CDR3 sequence: CATSRLLKNPNTEAFF. DNA for the CDR3: TGTGCCACCAGCAGACTCCTTAAAAACCCGAACACTGAAGCTTTCTTT. The rearrangement joins TRBV15 to TRBJ1-1; D remains ambiguous. V was clipped by 2 bases and J by 1 base, with 14 bases between them. CDR3 size: 16 residues. Germline values: CDR1 LNHNV, CDR2 YYDKDF (reference sequence).

The chain links TRBV28 to TRBJ1-5; 12 bases match TRBD1. Unmatched junction bases numbered 8, after V lost 5 bases and J lost 6 bases. CDR1 and CDR2 from the germline V gene are MDHEN and SYDVKM. The CDR3 consists of 16 residues. The CDR3 DNA reads as TGTGCCAGCAGTCAAACCGGGACAGGGGGCACTCAGCCCCAGCATTTT. Residues: CASSQTGTGGTQPQHF.

This clone was seen only a few times. The chain has TRBV7-9 and TRBJ2-1; 11 nucleotides agree with TRBD2. With 1 base clipped from V and 2 bases from J, the junction kept 4 bases outside the gene matches. The CDR3 runs 17 residues. Germline CDR1 is SEHNR and CDR2 is FQNEAQ (reference sequence). The CDR3 sequence is CASSLGLAGQPYNEQFF. As DNA, the CDR3 is TGTGCCAGCAGCTTAGGACTAGCGGGACAACCCTACAATGAGCAGTTCTTC.

This clone was seen only a few times. The V call is TRBV30, the J call TRBJ2-3, with no clear D. Trimming removed 4 bases at V and 6 bases at J, with 14 bases between. The germline CDR1 and CDR2 sequences are GTSNPN and SVGIG (reference sequence). The CDR3 has 13 residues. CDR3 region: CAWTGPEGDTQYF. CDR3 sequence (DNA): TGTGCCTGGACAGGTCCCGAAGGGGATACGCAGTATTTT.

Points on this clone: This specimen includes other DNA sequences encoding the same CDR3. The J gene is TRBJ1-2, the V gene TRBV9; D is unresolved. CDR1 and CDR2 (germline): SGDLS, YYNGEE. The CDR3 totals 14 residues. V lost 0 bases and J 2 bases, leaving 8 bases between the germline ends. The CDR3 coding sequence is TGTGCCAGCAGCGTAGTTACGGGCAACTATGGCTACACCTTC. Protein sequence: CASSVVTGNYGYTF. Variable domain in full (rest from reference TRBV9 and TRBJ1-2): DSGVTQTPKHLITATGQRVTLRCSPRSGDLSVYWYQQSLDQGLQFLIQYYNGEERAKGNILERFSAQQFPDLHSELNLSSLELGDSALYFCASSVVTGNYGYTFGSGTRLTVV.

The V call is TRBV7-2, the J call TRBJ1-5; 7 bases are shared with TRBD1. The CDR3 spans 15 residues. CDR1 SGHTA and CDR2 FQGNSA come from the germline V gene. Trimming cost V 5 bases and J 9 bases; bases outside gene matches: 13. The CDR3 here is CASSPRTGPGVPQHF. CDR3 in DNA: TGTGCCAGCAGCCCACGGACAGGTCCAGGGGTGCCCCAGCATTTT.

The table lists this clone with a few counts. The chain links TRBV4-1 to TRBJ1-4, with D unclear. V dropped 1 base and J dropped 8 bases, with 14 bases sitting between them. The germline gives CDR1 MGHRA, CDR2 YSYEKL. The CDR3 runs 15 residues. The CDR3 coding sequence is TGCGCCAGCAGCCAAGTTTGGGCTTCTGGAGAAAAACTGTTTTTT. Translated: CASSQVWASGEKLFF.

The V call is TRBV6-1, the J call TRBJ2-1; 9 bases fit TRBD1. The germline V gene encodes CDR1 MNHNS and CDR2 SASEGT. This CDR3 comprises 13 residues. The V and J ends lost 6 bases and 4 bases, in that order; junction bases with no gene match: 1. The CDR3 region is CASRGQGYNEQFF. The CDR3 region has the DNA TGTGCCAGCAGAGGACAGGGGTACAATGAGCAGTTCTTC.

This clone came up a few times. The chain employs TRBV28 and TRBJ1-2; 8 bases map to TRBD1. In germline, CDR1 is MDHEN, CDR2 SYDVKM. V shed 4 bases and J 7 bases; nucleotides not matched to a gene: 5. The CDR3 runs to 13 residues. As DNA, the CDR3 is TGTGCCAGCAGTTCCAGGGGGCAAGGTGGCTACACCTTC. It translates to CASSSRGQGGYTF.

V gene TRBV5-1 combines with J gene TRBJ2-3; possibly TRBD1 or TRBD2 for D (6 bases each). V dropped 0 bases and J dropped 6 bases, with 11 bases sitting between them. There are 14 residues in the CDR3. Germline values: CDR1 SGHRS, CDR2 YFSETQ. The CDR3 sequence is CASSLETGRDTQYF. CDR3 DNA: TGCGCCAGCAGCTTGGAAACAGGGAGGGATACGCAGTATTTT.

A note on this clone: A junction boundary mismatches the germline segment, possibly from a read error. V usage is TRBV5-1 and J usage is TRBJ2-2, with D possibly matching TRBD2 (5 bases). CDR1 is SGHRS, CDR2 YFSETQ, per germline. The CDR3 sequence is 13 residues long. The CDR3 here is CASSPMGTGELFF. CDR3 DNA: TGCGCCAGCAGCCCGATGGGAACCGGGGAGCTGTTCTTT.

This clone showed up just once. The rearrangement uses TRBV7-9 and TRBJ1-5; D unresolved. Germline lookup yields CDR1 SEHNR and CDR2 FQNEAQ (reference sequence). With 2 bases removed from V and 3 bases from J, the gap between germline ends came to 17 bases. This CDR3 is 17 amino acids long. CDR3 protein: CASSLSRSGRDNQPQHF. Here the CDR3 DNA reads TGTGCCAGCAGCTTATCGAGATCAGGACGGGACAATCAGCCCCAGCATTTT.

This clone was counted between two and nine times. The chain couples TRBV18 to TRBJ1-2; D might be TRBD1 (6 bases). The CDR3 covers 14 residues. Germline V gene data show CDR1 as KGHSH and CDR2 as LQKENI. The ends were cut back, 3 bases at V and 8 bases at J, with 16 bases in the middle. The CDR3 is CASSPSGGRGGYTF. The CDR3 bases are TGTGCCAGCTCACCGTCCGGGGGGCGTGGAGGCTACACCTTC.

The chain couples TRBV7-9 to TRBJ1-1; D call uncertain. This CDR3 comprises 15 residues. Germline CDR1 and CDR2: SEHNR and FQNEAQ (reference sequence). The V end lost 5 bases, the J end lost 5 bases, and 18 bases lay between the germline ends. This CDR3 is CASSLGGSIKTEAFF. For the CDR3, the DNA is TGTGCCAGCAGCCTTGGTGGTTCGATTAAAACTGAAGCTTTCTTT.

The chain uses TRBV5-6 and TRBJ1-1, with 8 bases fitting TRBD1. Germline assignment: CDR1 SGHDT and CDR2 YYEEEE. The V and J ends lost 4 bases and 0 bases, in that order; junction bases with no gene match: 11. The CDR3 has 17 residues. In DNA, the CDR3 is TGTGCCAGCAGCCCGCCAGGACAGGGAAGGGTGAACACTGAAGCTTTCTTT. Translation: CASSPPGQGRVNTEAFF.